This T cell receptor (beta chain) was retrieved from a study of CXCR3-negative and CXCR3-positive naive CD8 T cells. As regards this clonotype: Its matching antigen is unknown.

Researchers sorted some 300,000 cells of each CD8+ T cell subset in triplicate. Those CD8+ T cells considered naive were CD45RO-CCR7+CD27+CD95-. Through 5' RACE with UMI labels, the TRB cDNA libraries were prepared. Using the 5' RACE reads, TCRdb records one entry per CDR3 protein without DNA. The data show more than 50,000 distinct CDR3 sequences, and the top ten clones hold more than 0.35%. Per the germline V gene, CDR1 is SGHAT and CDR2 is FQNNGV. The CDR3 contains 15 residues. Study-level findings and limits: Whereas both naive subsets had comparably high diversity, memory CD8+ cells had much lower diversity. Unlike memory cells, which differed, naive CXCR3-negative and CXCR3-positive cells had similar TRBV-TRBJ usage.

This sequence originates from a human donor in good health. Some clones in this sample may be carry-over from other donors' samples. The rearrangement joins TRBV11-2 to TRBJ1-2. The material sequenced was naive CXCR3- CD8+ T cells from blood. Described subset: CD45RO-CCR7+CD27+CD95- naive CD8+ T cells lacking CXCR3 (TNR3-). CDR3 residues: CASSLDFRSWNGYTF.